This is a list of T cell receptor beta chains from one sample in a study of regulatory T cells in long-lasting Graves disease. TCRdb reanalysed the multiplex PCR reads using MiXCR and keeps one entry per CDR3 protein. The repertoire has hundreds of thousands of distinct CDR3 sequences, around 15% of them found once; the top ten carry 22%. This material consisted of peripheral blood mononuclear cells (PBMCs), taken at new diagnosis, from a patient treated with antithyroid drugs. Every receptor here comes from a female donor with Graves disease. Both conserved end residues are part of each CDR3. D genes are given only for firm matches. Clone size appears in some rows only: once, few, many, or a class for an expanded clone.

CASSPWPEGRVNQPQHF,TGTGCCAGCAGTCCTTGGCCGGAGGGAAGGGTCAATCAGCCCCAGCATTTT,TRBJ1-5,many,NA,TRBV2
CSARSASGSRGGGAYNEQFF,TGCAGTGCTAGGTCTGCTAGCGGGAGCCGCGGGGGGGGCGCCTACAATGAGCAGTTCTTC,TRBJ2-1,NA,TRBD2,TRBV20-1
CASSIRGPRQETQYF,TGTGCCAGTAGTATACGTGGTCCTCGGCAAGAGACCCAGTACTTC,TRBJ2-5,NA,NA,TRBV19
CASSLPTPKQPQHF,TGTGCCAGCAGTTTGCCCACCCCGAAACAGCCCCAGCATTTT,TRBJ1-5,many,NA,TRBV28
CSALTGTSGSDEQFF,TGCAGTGCTCTCACCGGGACTAGCGGGAGCGATGAGCAGTTCTTC,TRBJ2-1,many,TRBD2,TRBV20-1
CASSVGVAGNSNEQFF,TGTGCCAGCAGCGTAGGTGTAGCGGGCAATTCCAATGAGCAGTTCTTC,TRBJ2-1,few,TRBD2,TRBV9
CSAPTSIAYNEQFF,TGCAGTGCCCCCACTAGCATCGCCTACAATGAGCAGTTCTTC,TRBJ2-1,NA,NA,TRBV20-1
CASTPGTPRGTGELFF,TGTGCCAGTACTCCCGGGACACCTCGCGGCACCGGGGAGCTGTTTTTT,TRBJ2-2,many,NA,TRBV19
CSATGTGTYEQYF,TGCAGTGCTACCGGGACAGGGACGTACGAGCAGTACTTC,TRBJ2-7,many,TRBD1,TRBV20-1
CASSSQPGQMNNEQFF,TGTGCCAGCAGCTCTCAGCCGGGACAGATGAACAATGAGCAGTTCTTC,TRBJ2-1,many,TRBD1,TRBV6-2/TRBV6-3
CASSLYASAGTEKLFF,TGTGCCAGCAGCTTATATGCCTCGGCAGGGACCGAAAAACTGTTTTTT,TRBJ1-4,many,NA,TRBV7-9
CASSPDLTGLVYSYTF,TGCGCCAGCAGCCCCGACCTGACAGGGCTCGTCTATAGCTACACCTTC,TRBJ1-2,few,TRBD1,TRBV4-3
CASSLDSAFYGYTF,TGTGCCAGCAGCCTGGACAGCGCATTCTATGGCTACACCTTC,TRBJ1-2,NA,NA,TRBV5-4
CASSHPGSTEAFF,TGTGCCAGCAGCCATCCCGGGTCCACTGAAGCTTTCTTT,TRBJ1-1,few,NA,TRBV11-1
CATSRDSATGLGSYTF,TGTGCCACCAGCAGAGATTCGGCCACAGGGCTGGGTAGCTACACCTTC,TRBJ1-2,many,NA,TRBV15
CASRAGQGFDEQYF,TGTGCCAGCAGAGCCGGACAGGGTTTCGACGAGCAGTACTTC,TRBJ2-7,many,TRBD1,TRBV2
CASSPVAGVPGELFF,TGTGCCAGCTCACCAGTTGCGGGAGTCCCCGGGGAGCTGTTTTTT,TRBJ2-2,NA,TRBD2,TRBV7-2
CASSAGQGSQYF,TGTGCCAGCAGTGCGGGGCAGGGGTCGCAGTATTTT,TRBJ2-3,many,NA,TRBV12-3/TRBV12-4
CASSPRQNAETQYF,TGCGCCAGCAGCCCAAGACAGAATGCGGAGACCCAGTACTTC,TRBJ2-5,many,NA,TRBV5-1
CSAYRSATNEKLFF,TGCAGTGCTTACCGATCTGCAACTAATGAAAAACTGTTTTTT,TRBJ1-4,many,NA,TRBV20-1
CAISLDRSSTDTQYF,TGTGCCATCAGCCTGGACAGGTCTAGCACAGATACGCAGTATTTT,TRBJ2-3,NA,TRBD1,TRBV10-3
CASSYDRYRAKNIQYF,TGTGCCAGCAGTTACGACCGGTACCGCGCCAAAAACATTCAGTACTTC,TRBJ2-4,many,NA,TRBV6-9
CASRPPGTSPIRETQYF,TGTGCCAGCAGGCCCCCCGGGACATCCCCAATTAGAGAGACCCAGTACTTC,TRBJ2-5,NA,NA,TRBV25-1
CASSLLGQTYEQYF,TGTGCCAGTAGCTTACTAGGCCAGACCTACGAGCAGTACTTC,TRBJ2-7,few,NA,TRBV19
CASNYGQGASFAYNEQFF,TGTGCCAGTAATTATGGGCAGGGGGCTAGCTTTGCCTACAATGAGCAGTTCTTC,TRBJ2-1,few,TRBD1,TRBV19
CAWSAIRGGGLFF,TGTGCCTGGAGTGCTATCCGGGGGGGAGGGCTGTTTTTT,TRBJ1-4,NA,NA,TRBV30
CASTAQRYYGYTF,TGTGCCAGCACTGCTCAGAGATACTATGGCTACACCTTC,TRBJ1-2,many,NA,TRBV28
CASSSNIGTQFF,TGTGCCAGCAGCTCCAACATAGGGACGCAGTTCTTC,TRBJ2-1,few,NA,TRBV7-9